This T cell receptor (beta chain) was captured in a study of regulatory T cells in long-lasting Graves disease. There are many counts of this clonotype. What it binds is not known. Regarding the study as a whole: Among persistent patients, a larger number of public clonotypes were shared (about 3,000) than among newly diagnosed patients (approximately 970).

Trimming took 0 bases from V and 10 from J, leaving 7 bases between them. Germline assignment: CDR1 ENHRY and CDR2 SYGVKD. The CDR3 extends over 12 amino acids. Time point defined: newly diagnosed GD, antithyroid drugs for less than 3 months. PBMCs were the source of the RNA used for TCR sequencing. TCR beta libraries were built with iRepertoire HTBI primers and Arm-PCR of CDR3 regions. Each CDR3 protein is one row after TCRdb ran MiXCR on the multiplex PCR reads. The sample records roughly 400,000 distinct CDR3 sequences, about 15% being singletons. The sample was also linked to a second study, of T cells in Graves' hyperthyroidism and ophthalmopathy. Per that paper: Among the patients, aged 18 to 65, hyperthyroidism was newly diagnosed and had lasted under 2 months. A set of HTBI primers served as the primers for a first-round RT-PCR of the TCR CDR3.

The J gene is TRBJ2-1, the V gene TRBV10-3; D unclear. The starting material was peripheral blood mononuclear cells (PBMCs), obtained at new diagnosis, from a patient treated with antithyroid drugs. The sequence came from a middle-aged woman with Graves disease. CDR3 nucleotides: TGTGCCATCAGTGAGTCCCAGGACGAGCAGTTCTTC. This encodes CAISESQDEQFF.